This T cell receptor beta chain originates from a study of OX40 agonist ivuxolimab in advanced cancers. For the study at large: Treatment of patients was with ivuxolimab, an agonistic anti-OX40 (CD134) antibody. Participants averaged about 60 years of age (range roughly 23 to 90) and were under 90% male. Previous treatment with anti-PD-1, anti-PD-L1 or anti-CTLA-4 therapy was allowed; more than 35% had received some.

Sequencing was performed with immunoSEQ multiplex PCR; in TCRdb, only in-frame clones are kept and a portion is missing. In the table there are approximately 72,000 clones, around 84% of which are singletons. Germline assignment: CDR1 LNHDA and CDR2 SQIVND (reference sequence). The CDR3 runs 11 residues. The V end was cut by 7 bases, the J end by 6 bases, with 8 bases between. This clone was recorded a few times. V is TRBV19 and J is TRBJ2-3; possible D gene TRBD1, 5 bases. This receptor was taken from an adult with an advanced solid tumor such as melanoma, head and neck, liver or kidney cancer. The sequenced sample was CD4+ or CD8+ T cells sorted from blood, obtained in a trial of the OX40 agonist ivuxolimab. DNA for the CDR3: TGTGCCAGTAACAACAGGGATACGCAGTATTTT. It translates to CASNNRDTQYF. The complete variable domain, with remaining parts taken from reference TRBV19 and TRBJ2-3, reads DGGITQSPKYLFRKEGQNVTLSCEQNLNHDAMYWYRQDPGQGLRLIYYSQIVNDFQKGDIAEGYSVSREKKESFPLTVTSAQKNPTAFYLCASNNRDTQYFGPGTRLTVL.